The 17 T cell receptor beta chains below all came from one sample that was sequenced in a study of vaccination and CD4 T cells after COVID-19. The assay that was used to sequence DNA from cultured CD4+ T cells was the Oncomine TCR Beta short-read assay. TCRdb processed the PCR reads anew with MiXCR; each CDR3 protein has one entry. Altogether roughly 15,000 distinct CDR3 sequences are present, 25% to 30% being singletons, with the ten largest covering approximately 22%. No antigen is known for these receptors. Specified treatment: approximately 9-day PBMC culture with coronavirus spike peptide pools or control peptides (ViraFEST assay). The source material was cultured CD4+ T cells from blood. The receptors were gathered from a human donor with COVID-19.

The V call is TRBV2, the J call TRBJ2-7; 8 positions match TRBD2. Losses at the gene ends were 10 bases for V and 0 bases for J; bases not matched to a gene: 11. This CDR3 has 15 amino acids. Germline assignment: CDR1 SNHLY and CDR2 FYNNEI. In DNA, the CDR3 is TGTGCCACCTCTCGAGGGGGGACTAGCTCCTACGAGCAGTACTTC. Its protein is CATSRGGTSSYEQYF.

The CDR3 here is CASLEYSNQPQHF. As DNA, the CDR3 is TGCGCCAGCCTGGAGTATAGCAATCAGCCCCAGCATTTT. V usage is TRBV10-2 and J usage is TRBJ1-5; no clear D gene. V was cut by 8 bases and J by 0 bases, with 8 bases left in between. This CDR3 has 13 residues. From germline, CDR1 is WSHSY and CDR2 SAAADI.

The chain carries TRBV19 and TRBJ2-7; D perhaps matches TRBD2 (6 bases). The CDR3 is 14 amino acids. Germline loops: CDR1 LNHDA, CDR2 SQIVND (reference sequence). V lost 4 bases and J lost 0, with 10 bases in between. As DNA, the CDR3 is TGTGCCAGTAGTACGGGACTCCGCTCCTACGAGCAGTACTTC. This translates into CASSTGLRSYEQYF.

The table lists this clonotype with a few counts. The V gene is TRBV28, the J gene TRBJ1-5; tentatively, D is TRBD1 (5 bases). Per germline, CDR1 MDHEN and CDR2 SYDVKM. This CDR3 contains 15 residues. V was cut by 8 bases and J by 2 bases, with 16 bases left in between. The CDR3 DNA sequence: TGTGCCAGCTTTTTTCCGGGACCTGGCAATCAGCCCCAGCATTTT. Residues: CASFFPGPGNQPQHF.

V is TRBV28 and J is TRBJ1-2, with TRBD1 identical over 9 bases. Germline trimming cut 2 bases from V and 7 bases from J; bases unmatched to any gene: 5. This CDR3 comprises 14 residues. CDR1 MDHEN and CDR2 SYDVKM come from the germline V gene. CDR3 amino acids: CASSLPTGGAGYTF. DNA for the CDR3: TGTGCCAGCAGTTTACCGACAGGGGGTGCTGGCTACACCTTC.

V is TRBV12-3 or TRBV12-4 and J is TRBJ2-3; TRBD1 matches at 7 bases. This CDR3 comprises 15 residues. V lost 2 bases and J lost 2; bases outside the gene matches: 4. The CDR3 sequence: CASSLWGQNTDTQYF. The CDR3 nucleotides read TGTGCCAGCAGTTTATGGGGACAGAACACAGATACGCAGTATTTT.

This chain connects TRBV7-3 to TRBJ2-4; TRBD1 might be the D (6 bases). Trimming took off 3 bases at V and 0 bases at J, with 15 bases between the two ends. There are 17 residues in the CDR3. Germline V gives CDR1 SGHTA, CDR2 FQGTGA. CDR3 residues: CASSLGQGLGAKNIQYF. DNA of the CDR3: TGTGCCAGCAGCTTGGGGCAGGGGCTGGGAGCCAAAAACATTCAGTACTTC.

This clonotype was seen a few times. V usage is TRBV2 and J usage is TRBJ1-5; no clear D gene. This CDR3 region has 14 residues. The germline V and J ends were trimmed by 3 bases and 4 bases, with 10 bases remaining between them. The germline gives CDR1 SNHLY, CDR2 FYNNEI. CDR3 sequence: CASSERGMNQPQHF. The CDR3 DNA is TGTGCCAGCAGTGAGCGGGGAATGAATCAGCCCCAGCATTTT. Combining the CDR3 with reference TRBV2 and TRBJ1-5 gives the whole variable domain EPEVTQTPSHQVTQMGQEVILRCVPISNHLYFYWYRQILGQKVEFLVSFYNNEISEKSEIFDDQFSVERPDGSNFTLKIRSTKLEDSAMYFCASSERGMNQPQHFGDGTRLSIL.

CDR3 bases: TGTGCCAGCAGTTTCAGGGGGCCGGAGGAAAAACTGTTTTTT. This gives the protein CASSFRGPEEKLFF. V and J are TRBV7-9 and TRBJ1-4; TRBD1 agrees at 8 bases. This CDR3 comprises 14 residues. The V gene's germline CDR1 is SEHNR and CDR2 FQNEAQ (reference sequence). V lost 6 bases and J lost 8; bases outside the gene matches: 8.

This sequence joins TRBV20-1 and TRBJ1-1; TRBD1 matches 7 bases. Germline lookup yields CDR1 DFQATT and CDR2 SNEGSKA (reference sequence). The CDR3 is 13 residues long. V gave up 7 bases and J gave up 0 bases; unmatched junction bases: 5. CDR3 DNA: TGCAGTGTCCCGACAGGGATGAACACTGAAGCTTTCTTT. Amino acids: CSVPTGMNTEAFF.

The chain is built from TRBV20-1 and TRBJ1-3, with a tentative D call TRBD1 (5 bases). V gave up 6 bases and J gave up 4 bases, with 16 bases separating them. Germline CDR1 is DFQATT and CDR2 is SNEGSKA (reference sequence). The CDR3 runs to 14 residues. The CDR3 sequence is CSASRGMLGNTIYF. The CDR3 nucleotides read TGCAGTGCCTCCCGGGGGATGTTAGGAAACACCATATATTTT.

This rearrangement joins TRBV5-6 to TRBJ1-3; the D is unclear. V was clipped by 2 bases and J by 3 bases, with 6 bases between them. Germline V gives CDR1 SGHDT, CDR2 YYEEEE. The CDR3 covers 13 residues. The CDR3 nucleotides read TGTGCCAGCAGCTTACGGGGTGGAAACACCATATATTTT. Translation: CASSLRGGNTIYF.

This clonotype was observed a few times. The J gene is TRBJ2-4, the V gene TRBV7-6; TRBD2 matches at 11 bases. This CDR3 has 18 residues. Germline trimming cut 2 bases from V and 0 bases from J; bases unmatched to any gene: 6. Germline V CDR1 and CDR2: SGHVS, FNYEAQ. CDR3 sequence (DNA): TGTGCCAGCAGCTTAACTAGCGGGGGATTTCTAGCCAAAAACATTCAGTACTTC. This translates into CASSLTSGGFLAKNIQYF.

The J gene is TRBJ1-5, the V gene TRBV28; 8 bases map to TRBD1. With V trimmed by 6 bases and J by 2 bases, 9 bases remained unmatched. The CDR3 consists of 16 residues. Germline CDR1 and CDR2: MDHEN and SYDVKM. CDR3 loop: CASRLRGQMGNQPQHF. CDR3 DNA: TGTGCCAGCAGGCTCAGGGGGCAGATGGGCAATCAGCCCCAGCATTTT.

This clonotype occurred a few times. The CDR3 here is CASSLQGGLSEAFF. Written as DNA, the CDR3 is TGTGCCAGCAGCCTGCAGGGGGGACTTAGTGAAGCTTTCTTT. The chain has TRBV3-1 and TRBJ1-1; 7 positions agree with TRBD1. The CDR3 sequence is 14 residues long. CDR1 is LGHDT, CDR2 YNNKEL, per germline (reference sequence). The V gene end was trimmed by 4 bases and the J gene end by 7 bases; junction bases not matched to a gene: 9.

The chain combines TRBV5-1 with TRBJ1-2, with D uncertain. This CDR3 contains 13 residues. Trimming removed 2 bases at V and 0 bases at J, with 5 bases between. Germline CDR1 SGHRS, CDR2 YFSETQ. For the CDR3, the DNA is TGCGCCAGCAGCTTTCAGTCTAACTATGGCTACACCTTC. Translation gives CASSFQSNYGYTF. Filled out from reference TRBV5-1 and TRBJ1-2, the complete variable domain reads KAGVTQTPRYLIKTRGQQVTLSCSPISGHRSVSWYQQTPGQGLQFLFEYFSETQRNKGNFPGRFSGRQFSNSRSEMNVSTLELGDSALYLCASSFQSNYGYTFGSGTRLTVV.

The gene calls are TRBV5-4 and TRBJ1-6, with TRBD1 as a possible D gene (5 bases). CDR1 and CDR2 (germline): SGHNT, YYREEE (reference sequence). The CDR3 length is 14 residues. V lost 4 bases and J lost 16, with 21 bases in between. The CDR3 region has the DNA TGTGCCAGCAGCGAAGACCGGACACTTTTTTCGCTCCACTTT. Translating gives CASSEDRTLFSLHF.